This record looks at one T cell receptor beta chain sequence and its context. This clonotype was counted only a few times. There is no known antigen for this receptor. No base quality information exists; no much larger clone differs at one position. The data were obtained in a study of early T cells in non-severe SARS-CoV-2 infection (dated by TCRdb to the early 2020s). Regarding the research as a whole: TCR sequencing used bulk RNA from unsorted whole blood, so alpha and beta chains could not be paired. The investigation overall reported the following: VDJdb matching was skewed toward anti-spike CD8 responses and likely underestimated virus-specific expansions by missing private and CD4 specificities.

Library construction relied on 5' RACE. Sequenced using a NextSeq 500. Unique molecular identifiers were attached to individual cDNA molecules in the TCR library protocol so that sequencing error and PCR bias could be corrected. Sequencing covered both TCR alpha and beta chains, and within each sample the abundances of alpha and beta sequences were tightly co-correlated. The authors processed their data as follows. V gene, J gene and CDR3 annotation of TCR sequences was performed with Decombinator V4. Expanded TCRs were defined as changing significantly between any two time points under a Poisson model with p below 0.0001. TCR abundances were normalised to the total number of TCRs sequenced in each sample and reported as counts per million. TRAV1-2 paired with TRAJ12, TRAJ20 or TRAJ33 defined MAIT TCRs, while TRAV10 paired with TRAJ18 defined iNKT TCRs. A search of VDJdb, accessed on 1 November 2021, was run for TCRs annotated to CMV, EBV and SARS-CoV-2, with TCRs annotated for multiple antigens excluded. TCRdb reworked the public reads: Q25 trimming with fastp, MiXCR clone assembly, productive beta chains retained. Here each entry gathers all rows of one CDR3 protein and keeps the most common genes and DNA. The V and J calls and clone size are TCRdb's, not the authors'. The sample table lists tens of thousands of distinct CDR3 sequences, 7.5% to 9.5% of them with a count of one. Around 3.6% of the sample is in the top ten clones.

This was a case-control study nested in a cohort of healthcare workers in London, UK, who had nasopharyngeal swab PCR tests and blood samples taken every week. Healthcare workers were recruited between 23 and 31 March 2020, during the week of the UK lockdown, and were followed weekly for up to roughly 15 weeks. V was cut back by 1 base and J by 5 bases, leaving a gap of 11 bases between them. For CDR1 and CDR2, the germline V gene lists MGHDK and SYGVNS. The CDR3 goes from the cysteine to the phenylalanine over 15 residues. Kept here is only the CDR3 DNA, which spans 45 bases and is read in frame from base 1.

In this chain, TRBV25-1 is recombined with TRBJ2-2, with a tentative D gene TRBD2 over 5 matching bases. The clonotype comes from an adult who was a healthcare worker with PCR-confirmed SARS-CoV-2 infection or an uninfected control (not recorded which). Sequencing used whole blood, obtained at baseline. CDR3 region: CASSEWAGETGELFF. The bases read TGTGCCAGCAGTGAATGGGCCGGGGAGACCGGGGAGCTGTTTTTT.